These 30 T cell receptor beta chains came from one sample sequenced in a study of blood T cell repertoires in COVID-19. Assay: immunoSEQ multiplex PCR; the TCRdb copy retains only in-frame clones and omits some. There are roughly 350,000 clones in the sample; 70% to 90% occur only once, and about 10% lies in the top ten. The sequencing sample was made of peripheral blood. These receptors originate from a woman aged 30 to 39 with COVID-19, enrolled during active disease.

The V and J genes are TRBV9 and TRBJ1-4; 8 positions match TRBD1. CDR3 length: 15 residues. Germline CDR1 and CDR2: SGDLS and YYNGEE. With 4 bases clipped from V and 5 bases from J, the junction kept 7 bases outside the gene matches. The DNA for the CDR3 is TGTGCCAGCAGCTTATATGGGGACAGGAATGAAAAACTGTTTTTT. It yields the protein CASSLYGDRNEKLFF. Full variable domain (remainder filled in from reference TRBV9 and TRBJ1-4): DSGVTQTPKHLITATGQRVTLRCSPRSGDLSVYWYQQSLDQGLQFLIQYYNGEERAKGNILERFSAQQFPDLHSELNLSSLELGDSALYFCASSLYGDRNEKLFFGSGTQLSVL.

This rearrangement joins TRBV4-3 to TRBJ2-7, with 9 bases fitting TRBD2. Germline trimming cut 1 base from V and 2 bases from J; bases unmatched to any gene: 3. This CDR3 contains 15 residues. Germline CDR1 and CDR2: LGHNA and YSLEER. The CDR3 loop is CASSQGASGTYEQYF. The CDR3 DNA sequence: TGCGCCAGCAGCCAAGGGGCTAGCGGGACCTACGAGCAGTACTTC.

The CDR3 coding sequence is TGTGCCAGCAGCGCTTGGACAGCTCCATGGAACACTGAAGCTTTCTTT. It yields the protein CASSAWTAPWNTEAFF. The chain links TRBV7-2 to TRBJ1-1, with D possibly matching TRBD1 (6 bases). This CDR3 is built from 16 residues. The germline CDR1 and CDR2 sequences are SGHTA and FQGNSA. Deletions cut 5 bases from V and 1 base from J, with 17 bases between. The full variable domain, rest sourced from reference TRBV7-2 and TRBJ1-1, is GAGVSQSPSNKVTEKGKDVELRCDPISGHTALYWYRQSLGQGLEFLIYFQGNSAPDKSGLPSDRFSAERTGGSVSTLTIQRTQQEDSAVYLCASSAWTAPWNTEAFFGQGTRLTVV.

This clone came up many times. This specimen includes other DNA sequences encoding the same CDR3. The chain is built from TRBV10-3 and TRBJ2-7; D unclear. Germline CDR1 is ENHRY and CDR2 is SYGVKD. The CDR3 runs to 12 residues. Trimming removed 6 bases at V and 0 bases at J, with 6 bases between. This CDR3 reads CAISGSSYEQYF. The CDR3 region has the DNA TGTGCCATCAGCGGTAGCTCCTACGAGCAGTACTTC.

The rearrangement uses TRBV11-2 and TRBJ1-1, with no clear D. Deletions cut 6 bases from V and 0 bases from J, with 11 bases between. The CDR3 totals 14 residues. Germline lookup yields CDR1 SGHAT and CDR2 FQNNGV. CDR3 loop: CASRSSYLNTEAFF. In nucleotides, the CDR3 is TGTGCCAGCAGGTCGAGTTATTTGAACACTGAAGCTTTCTTT.

The chain links TRBV7-3 to TRBJ2-1; 10 nucleotides match TRBD2. With V trimmed by 1 base and J by 6 bases, 12 bases remained unmatched. Per the germline V gene, CDR1 is SGHTA and CDR2 is FQGTGA. This CDR3 is 18 amino acids long. The DNA of the CDR3 is TGTGCCAGCAGCTTAATGCCCCTGGGAGCGGGAGGGCCCAATGAGCAGTTCTTC. It codes for CASSLMPLGAGGPNEQFF. Together with reference TRBV7-3 and TRBJ2-1, the CDR3 gives the full variable domain: GAGVSQTPSNKVTEKGKYVELRCDPISGHTALYWYRQSLGQGPEFLIYFQGTGAADDSGLPNDRFFAVRPEGSVSTLKIQRTERGDSAVYLCASSLMPLGAGGPNEQFFGPGTRLTVL.

The genes are TRBV9 and TRBJ2-7; 7 bases are a match to TRBD2. V was clipped by 0 bases and J by 3 bases; unmatched bases: 9. In germline, CDR1 is SGDLS, CDR2 YYNGEE. This CDR3 contains 16 residues. CDR3 loop: CASSVAPAGRVYEQYF. Written as DNA, the CDR3 is TGTGCCAGCAGCGTAGCTCCAGCGGGGAGGGTCTACGAGCAGTACTTC.

This sequence joins TRBV30 and TRBJ1-3; D call uncertain. Germline V gene sequence: CDR1 GTSNPN, CDR2 SVGIG (reference sequence). The ends were cut back, 7 bases at V and 4 bases at J, with 11 bases in the middle. The CDR3 is made up of 12 amino acids. The CDR3: CASSTRGNTIYF. CDR3 DNA sequence: TGTGCCTCTAGCACGAGAGGAAACACCATATATTTT.

The J gene is TRBJ2-7, the V gene TRBV5-3, with TRBD2 matching 11 bases. TRBV5-3 is labeled an ORF, and its function is uncertain. J lost 3 bases, V lost 4 bases, and 6 bases had no gene match. This CDR3 is 15 amino acids long. In nucleotides, the CDR3 is TGTGCCAGAAGCGCGTCCGGGACTAGCGGCTACGAGCAGTACTTC. Translating it yields CARSASGTSGYEQYF.

The chain uses TRBV28 and TRBJ1-2, with a weak D call TRBD1 (5 bases). This CDR3 is built from 13 residues. Germline lookup yields CDR1 MDHEN and CDR2 SYDVKM. Trimming removed 8 bases from V and 2 bases from J, with 12 bases in between. The CDR3 is CASLGGSNYGYTF. The CDR3 region has the DNA TGTGCCAGCCTGGGGGGATCGAACTATGGCTACACCTTC.

The genes are TRBV24-1 and TRBJ2-2, with TRBD2 identical over 9 bases. Germline loops: CDR1 KGHDR, CDR2 SFDVKD. The length of the CDR3 is 17 residues. V was clipped by 4 bases and J by 4 bases; unmatched bases: 9. The CDR3 spells CATSEGWASGITGELFF. CDR3 nucleotide sequence: TGTGCCACCAGTGAGGGGTGGGCTAGCGGGATCACCGGGGAGCTGTTTTTT.

The rearrangement joins TRBV7-2 to TRBJ2-5; D is uncertain. Germline lookup yields CDR1 SGHTA and CDR2 FQGNSA. The ends were cut back, 8 bases at V and 4 bases at J, with 23 bases in the middle. The CDR3 totals 16 residues. The DNA for the CDR3 is TGTGCCAGCCATTTTCTGCCAAATAACTTAACAGAGACCCAGTACTTC. Amino acids: CASHFLPNNLTETQYF. Supplemented by reference TRBV7-2 and TRBJ2-5, the full variable domain reads GAGVSQSPSNKVTEKGKDVELRCDPISGHTALYWYRQSLGQGLEFLIYFQGNSAPDKSGLPSDRFSAERTGGSVSTLTIQRTQQEDSAVYLCASHFLPNNLTETQYFGPGTRLLVL.

The J gene is TRBJ2-1, the V gene TRBV19, with TRBD2 matching 8 bases. V shed 7 bases, J shed 7 bases, and the junction held 15 bases outside the gene matches. CDR1 is LNHDA and CDR2 is SQIVND in the germline V gene (reference sequence). The CDR3 extends over 16 amino acids. The CDR3 is CASTHWGSGRGNEQFF. CDR3 nucleotide sequence: TGTGCCAGTACCCATTGGGGCAGCGGGAGAGGAAATGAGCAGTTCTTC.

V is TRBV5-1 and J is TRBJ2-7, with D tentatively TRBD1 (6 bases). The CDR3 length is 13 residues. The germline V gene has CDR1 SGHRS and CDR2 YFSETQ. V lost 3 bases and J lost 5, with 12 bases in between. CDR3 region: CASSWSGTNEQYF. CDR3 in DNA: TGCGCCAGCAGCTGGTCCGGGACAAACGAGCAGTACTTC.

V gene TRBV20-1 combines with J gene TRBJ2-7; 9 nucleotides agree with TRBD2. This CDR3 spans 16 amino acids. V trimming: 3 bases; J trimming: 5 bases; junction bases outside the gene matches: 14. CDR1 is DFQATT and CDR2 is SNEGSKA in the germline V gene (reference sequence). The CDR3: CSASVSSGIRLHEQYF. CDR3 nucleotide sequence: TGCAGTGCTAGTGTCTCTAGCGGGATCCGTTTGCACGAGCAGTACTTC.

This chain links TRBV29-1 with TRBJ2-2; possible D gene TRBD1, 6 bases. Per germline, CDR1 SQVTM and CDR2 ANQGSEA. CDR3 size: 14 residues. Trimming removed 6 bases from V and 3 bases from J, with 14 bases in between. The CDR3 DNA reads TGCAGCGTCTCCAGGGGTACGGACACCGGGGAGCTGTTTTTT. Encoded protein: CSVSRGTDTGELFF.

The J gene is TRBJ2-7, the V gene TRBV6-5; D is unclear. Germline V gives CDR1 MNHEY, CDR2 SVGAGI. CDR3 length: 14 residues. V was pared by 0 bases and J by 3 bases, with 9 bases between. CDR3 protein: CASSYSAAFYEQYF. DNA of the CDR3: TGTGCCAGCAGTTACTCCGCGGCGTTCTACGAGCAGTACTTC.

The rearrangement links TRBV30 to TRBJ1-5; no reliable D call. The germline gives CDR1 GTSNPN, CDR2 SVGIG (reference sequence). V gave up 1 base and J gave up 2 bases, with 6 bases separating them. The CDR3 spans 13 residues. The CDR3 loop reads CAWSGGGNQPQHF. CDR3 sequence (DNA): TGTGCCTGGAGTGGGGGAGGCAATCAGCCCCAGCATTTT.

CDR3 loop: CASSSYGGSETQYF. DNA of the CDR3: TGTGCCAGCAGCTCCTATGGGGGGAGCGAGACCCAGTACTTC. The chain is built from TRBV7-3 and TRBJ2-5; D may be TRBD2 (6 bases). The CDR3 covers 14 residues. Trimming removed 4 bases at V and 5 bases at J, with 14 bases between. The germline V gene encodes CDR1 SGHTA and CDR2 FQGTGA.

The chain links TRBV4-1 to TRBJ1-3, with 7 nucleotides matching TRBD1. The length of the CDR3 is 16 residues. The V segment lost 4 bases and the J segment 0 bases; nucleotides outside the gene matches: 6. Per germline, CDR1 MGHRA and CDR2 YSYEKL. The DNA for the CDR3 is TGCGCCAGCAGCCCCCTGGGACAGAGCTCTGGAAACACCATATATTTT. Its protein is CASSPLGQSSGNTIYF.

This clone appeared once. The chain links TRBV1 to TRBJ2-7; the table's TRBD2 call for D was not verified on the DNA. TRBV1 represents a pseudogene. The CDR3 has 14 residues. The CDR3 nucleotides are TGCACCAGCAGCAAGAGACTAGCGGGAGGCGAGCAGTACTTC. Amino acid sequence: CTSSKRLAGGEQYF.

The V gene is TRBV20-1, the J gene TRBJ2-7, with 11 bases lining up with TRBD2. The germline CDR1 and CDR2 sequences are DFQATT and SNEGSKA (reference sequence). The V and J ends lost 3 bases and 1 base, in that order; junction bases with no gene match: 5. The CDR3 is made up of 15 amino acids. The CDR3 DNA is TGCAGTGCTAGTTCCGGGACTAGCGGTTCCTACGAGCAGTACTTC. Protein: CSASSGTSGSYEQYF.

The chain joins TRBV25-1 to TRBJ2-7; 11 bases match TRBD2. Germline loops: CDR1 MGHDK, CDR2 SYGVNS. The CDR3 is 14 residues long. V lost 5 bases and J lost 4; bases outside the gene matches: 4. This CDR3 is CASSSSGRVYEQYF. The DNA for the CDR3 is TGTGCCAGCAGTAGTAGCGGGAGGGTATACGAGCAGTACTTC.

The genes are TRBV5-6 and TRBJ1-1, with a tentative D call TRBD1 (6 bases). With 1 base removed from V and 4 bases from J, the gap between germline ends came to 8 bases. This CDR3 is built from 13 residues. The germline gives CDR1 SGHDT, CDR2 YYEEEE. CDR3 sequence (DNA): TGTGCCAGCAGCTTGATGGGGGCCACTGAAGCTTTCTTT. It yields the protein CASSLMGATEAFF.

The V gene is TRBV28, the J gene TRBJ2-3; TRBD2 aligns across 15 bases. CDR1 is MDHEN and CDR2 is SYDVKM in the germline V gene. The ends lost 7 bases at V and 5 bases at J; junction bases unmatched: 10. The CDR3 spans 17 residues. Here the CDR3 reads CASTVLGLAGGGDTQYF. The CDR3 bases are TGTGCCAGCACCGTACTGGGACTAGCGGGAGGAGGAGATACGCAGTATTTT. Full variable domain (remainder filled in from reference TRBV28 and TRBJ2-3): DVKVTQSSRYLVKRTGEKVFLECVQDMDHENMFWYRQDPGLGLRLIYFSYDVKMKEKGDIPEGYSVSREKKERFSLILESASTNQTSMYLCASTVLGLAGGGDTQYFGPGTRLTVL.

The rearrangement uses TRBV24-1 and TRBJ2-7; 7 bases are shared with TRBD2. The J segment lost 3 bases and the V segment lost 2 bases, leaving 0 bases of the junction unmatched. Germline CDR1 is KGHDR and CDR2 is SFDVKD. The CDR3 has 13 residues. DNA for the CDR3: TGTGCCACCAGTGATTGGGGGGGCTACGAGCAGTACTTC. This sequence encodes CATSDWGGYEQYF.

The V call is TRBV28, the J call TRBJ1-1, with 8 bases identical to TRBD1. CDR1 and CDR2 (germline): MDHEN, SYDVKM. This CDR3 has 12 residues. The chain's CDR3 is CAVQGAGTEAFF. CDR3 bases: TGTGCGGTTCAGGGGGCAGGGACTGAAGCTTTCTTT.

The V gene is TRBV11-3, the J gene TRBJ2-2; 7 bases fit TRBD1. CDR1 is SGHNT and CDR2 is YENEEA in the germline V gene. The CDR3 consists of 12 residues. Germline trimming cut 7 bases from V and 5 bases from J; bases unmatched to any gene: 1. The CDR3 is CASKGATGELFF. CDR3 sequence (DNA): TGTGCCAGCAAGGGGGCAACCGGGGAGCTGTTTTTT.

The V and J genes are TRBV7-8 and TRBJ2-1; 8 bases match TRBD2. Germline assignment: CDR1 SGHVS and CDR2 FQNEAQ. The CDR3 is 15 amino acids. V trimming: 6 bases; J trimming: 2 bases; junction bases outside the gene matches: 6. The CDR3 is CASSRTSFAYNEQFF. The CDR3 DNA follows: TGTGCCAGCAGTCGGACTAGCTTTGCCTACAATGAGCAGTTCTTC. Looking up the rest from reference TRBV7-8 and TRBJ2-1 gives the full variable domain: GAGVSQSPRYKVAKRGQDVALRCDPISGHVSLFWYQQALGQGPEFLTYFQNEAQLDKSGLPSDRFFAERPEGSVSTLKIQRTQQEDSAVYLCASSRTSFAYNEQFFGPGTRLTVL.

V is TRBV28 and J is TRBJ2-1; TRBD2 aligns across 11 bases. In germline, CDR1 is MDHEN, CDR2 SYDVKM. This CDR3 region has 20 residues. Trimming removed 6 bases from V and 0 bases from J; junction bases left unmatched: 16. CDR3 in amino acids: CASRKVAGGPGLGSYNEQFF. The CDR3 DNA is TGTGCCAGCAGGAAAGTAGCGGGAGGGCCCGGACTGGGCTCCTACAATGAGCAGTTCTTC. The variable domain in full, completed from reference TRBV28 and TRBJ2-1, reads DVKVTQSSRYLVKRTGEKVFLECVQDMDHENMFWYRQDPGLGLRLIYFSYDVKMKEKGDIPEGYSVSREKKERFSLILESASTNQTSMYLCASRKVAGGPGLGSYNEQFFGPGTRLTVL.